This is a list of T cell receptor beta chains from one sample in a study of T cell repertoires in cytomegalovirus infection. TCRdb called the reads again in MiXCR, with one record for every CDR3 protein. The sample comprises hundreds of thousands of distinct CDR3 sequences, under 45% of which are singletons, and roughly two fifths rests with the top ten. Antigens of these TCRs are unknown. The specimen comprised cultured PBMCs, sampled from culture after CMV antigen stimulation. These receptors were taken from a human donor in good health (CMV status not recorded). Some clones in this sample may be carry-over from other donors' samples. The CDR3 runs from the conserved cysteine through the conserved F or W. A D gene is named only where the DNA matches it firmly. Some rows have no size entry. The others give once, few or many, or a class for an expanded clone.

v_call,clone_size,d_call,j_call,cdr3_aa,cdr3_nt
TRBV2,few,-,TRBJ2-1,CASSDVGGLAYNEQFF,TGTGCCAGCAGTGACGTAGGGGGTCTGGCCTACAATGAGCAGTTCTTC
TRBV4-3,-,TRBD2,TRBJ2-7,CASSQASGRASYEQYF,TGCGCCAGCAGCCAAGCTAGCGGGAGGGCCTCCTACGAGCAGTACTTC
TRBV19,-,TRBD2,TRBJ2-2,CASTFGTSGRPGELFF,TGTGCCAGTACCTTTGGGACTAGCGGGAGACCCGGGGAGCTGTTTTTT
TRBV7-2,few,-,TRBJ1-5,CASSARGTKFQPQHF,TGTGCCAGCAGCGCCCGCGGGACAAAATTTCAGCCCCAGCATTTT
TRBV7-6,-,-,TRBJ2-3,CASRGLESTDTQYF,TGTGCCAGCAGAGGGCTAGAGAGCACAGATACGCAGTATTTT
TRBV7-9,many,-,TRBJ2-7,CASSGDRDYEQYF,TGTGCCAGCAGCGGCGACAGAGACTACGAGCAGTACTTC
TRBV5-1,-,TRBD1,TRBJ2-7,CASGSGTGAYYEQYF,TGCGCCAGCGGATCTGGGACAGGGGCCTACTACGAGCAGTACTTC
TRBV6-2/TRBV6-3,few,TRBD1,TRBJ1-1,CASKQGGDTEAFF,TGTGCCAGTAAACAGGGGGGAGACACTGAAGCTTTCTTT
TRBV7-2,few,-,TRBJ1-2,CASSFQGGYTF,TGTGCCAGCAGCTTCCAGGGTGGCTACACCTTC
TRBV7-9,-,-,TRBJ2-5,CASSLGGGTGGETQYF,TGTGCCAGCAGCTTAGGAGGGGGGACTGGGGGAGAGACCCAGTACTTC
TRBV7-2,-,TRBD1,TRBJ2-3,CASSSWGQGVADTQYF,TGTGCCAGCAGCTCCTGGGGACAGGGCGTCGCAGATACGCAGTATTTT
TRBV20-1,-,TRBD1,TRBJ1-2,CSARDGGGPNRYTF,TGCAGTGCTAGAGATGGAGGGGGCCCCAATCGCTACACCTTC
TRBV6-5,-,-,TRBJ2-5,CASSYAGKETQYF,TGTGCCAGCAGTTACGCCGGGAAAGAGACCCAGTACTTC
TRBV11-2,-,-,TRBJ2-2,CASSPYPGELFF,TGTGCCAGCAGCCCATACCCCGGGGAGCTGTTTTTT
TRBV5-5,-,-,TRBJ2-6,CASSKGSPGANVLTF,TGTGCCAGCAGCAAAGGATCTCCTGGGGCCAACGTCCTGACTTTC
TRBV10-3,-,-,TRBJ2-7,CAISDFGGFEDEQYF,TGTGCCATCAGTGATTTCGGGGGTTTTGAGGACGAGCAGTACTTC
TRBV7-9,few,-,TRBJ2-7,CASARASSYEQYF,TGTGCCAGTGCTAGGGCCAGCTCCTACGAGCAGTACTTC
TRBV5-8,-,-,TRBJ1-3,CASRKRDLIGNTIYF,TGTGCCAGCAGGAAAAGGGACCTGATTGGAAACACCATATATTTT
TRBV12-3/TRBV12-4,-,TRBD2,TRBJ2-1,CASSFWLAGNEQFF,TGTGCCAGCAGTTTTTGGCTAGCGGGGAATGAGCAGTTCTTC
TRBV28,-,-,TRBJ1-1,CASSPGQYLNTEAFF,TGTGCCAGCAGTCCCGGACAGTATTTGAACACTGAAGCTTTCTTT
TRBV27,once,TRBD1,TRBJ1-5,CASCWTGAAGQPQHF,TGTGCCAGCTGTTGGACAGGGGCAGCAGGCCAGCCCCAGCATTTT
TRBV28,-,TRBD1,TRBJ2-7,CASSHTQGDYEQYF,TGTGCCAGCAGTCATACACAGGGGGACTACGAGCAGTACTTC
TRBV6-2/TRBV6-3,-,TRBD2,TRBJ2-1,CASSYAGTSGRDTHEQFF,TGTGCCAGCAGTTACGCGGGGACTAGCGGGAGGGACACGCATGAGCAGTTCTTC
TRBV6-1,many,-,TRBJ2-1,CASNPTTPSYNEQFF,TGTGCCAGCAACCCTACCACCCCTTCCTACAATGAGCAGTTCTTC
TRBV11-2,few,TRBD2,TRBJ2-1,CASSSTSGSLAQAKRQFF,TGTGCCAGCAGCTCGACTAGCGGGAGTCTAGCCCAAGCAAAGCGGCAGTTCTTC
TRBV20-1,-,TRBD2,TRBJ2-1,CSARSGLAGGPGSYNEQFF,TGCAGTGCTAGATCCGGACTAGCGGGAGGGCCGGGGTCCTACAATGAGCAGTTCTTC
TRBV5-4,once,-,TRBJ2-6,CASSLDALSGANVLTF,TGTGCCAGCAGCTTGGACGCTCTCTCTGGGGCCAACGTCCTGACTTTC
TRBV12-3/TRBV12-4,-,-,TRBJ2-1,CASSFTRVGNNEQFF,TGTGCCAGCAGTTTCACCAGGGTAGGAAACAATGAGCAGTTCTTC
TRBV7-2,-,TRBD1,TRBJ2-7,CASSLARMGSGRGRWEQYF,TGTGCCAGCAGCTTAGCAAGGATGGGCTCGGGCAGGGGGCGGTGGGAGCAGTACTTC
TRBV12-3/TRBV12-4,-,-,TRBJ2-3,CASSWARSTDTQYF,TGTGCCAGCAGTTGGGCGCGTAGCACAGATACGCAGTATTTT
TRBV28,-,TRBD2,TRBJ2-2,CASSLRGAGELFF,TGTGCCAGCAGCTTACGGGGGGCCGGGGAGCTGTTTTTT
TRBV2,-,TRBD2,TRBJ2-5,CASTLADQETQYF,TGTGCCAGCACTCTAGCGGACCAAGAGACCCAGTACTTC
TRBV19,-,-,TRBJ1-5,CASTPVGQGSNQPQHF,TGTGCCAGTACCCCTGTGGGCCAGGGTAGCAATCAGCCCCAGCATTTT
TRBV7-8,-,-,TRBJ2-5,CASSFSLGVGETQYF,TGTGCCAGCAGCTTCTCTCTTGGGGTCGGGGAGACCCAGTACTTC
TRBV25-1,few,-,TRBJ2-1,CASSDELGDEQFF,TGTGCCAGCAGTGACGAATTGGGCGATGAGCAGTTCTTC